These T cell receptor beta chains were read from a single sample in a study of CD8+CD57+ T cells in acquired aplastic anemia. One entry per CDR3 protein results from TCRdb running MiXCR on the reads. Of 310,000 or so distinct CDR3 sequences detected, approximately 58% appear once; the ten largest clones hold 1.3%. Sequenced: sorted CD4+, CD8+, or CD8+CD57+ T cells (not recorded which) from PBMCs. These receptors were collected from a human donor with aplastic anemia. CDR3s include the opening cysteine and the closing phenylalanine or tryptophan. D genes are given only for firm matches. Size is omitted from some rows. Given values are once, few, many or a class for expanded clones.

J,V,size,D,DNA,CDR3
TRBJ2-2,TRBV14,.,.,TGTGCCAGCAGCGAATTAAGTACCGGGGAGCTGTTTTTT,CASSELSTGELFF
TRBJ2-1,TRBV6-5,many,.,TGTGCCAGCAGTTCAGCGGTTAATGAGCAGTTCTTC,CASSSAVNEQFF
TRBJ1-1,TRBV7-9,many,TRBD1,TGTGCCAGCAGCCTGGGACAGGGGAACACTGAAGCTTTCTTT,CASSLGQGNTEAFF
TRBJ2-7,TRBV5-1,.,TRBD1,TGCGCCAGCAGCTTGGATGCCGGGACAGCTTACGAGCAGTACTTC,CASSLDAGTAYEQYF
TRBJ2-1,TRBV10-1,once,TRBD2,TGCGCCAGCAGCCCCGGGACTAGCGGGGAATACAATGAGCAGTTCTTC,CASSPGTSGEYNEQFF
TRBJ2-5,TRBV20-1,few,.,TGCAGTGCTAAGGTAGTTAGTGGTGAGACCCAGTACTTC,CSAKVVSGETQYF
TRBJ1-6,TRBV20-1,.,TRBD1,TGCAGTGCTGCAGGGGGGGTATATAATTCACCCCTCCACTTT,CSAAGGVYNSPLHF
TRBJ2-5,TRBV18,.,.,TGTGCCAGCTCACCCAACAGGGGAGGGGAGACCCAGTACTTC,CASSPNRGGETQYF
TRBJ1-1,TRBV10-3,.,TRBD1,TGTGCCGCCAAGGGACAGGCGAACACTGAAGCTTTCTTT,CAAKGQANTEAFF
TRBJ2-2,TRBV2,once,.,TGTGCCAGCAAAAGCGGGGAGCTGTTTTTT,CASKSGELFF
TRBJ2-5,TRBV2,.,.,TGTGCCAGCAGGGACAACAGGGACCGAGAGACCCAGTACTTC,CASRDNRDRETQYF
TRBJ1-4,TRBV20-1,once,TRBD1,TGCAGTGCTAGTTGGGACAGGGTCCCCAATGAAAAACTGTTTTTT,CSASWDRVPNEKLFF
TRBJ1-2,TRBV14,few,.,TGTGCCAGCAGTTTATCTAGGGGGGCTAACTATGGCTACACCTTC,CASSLSRGANYGYTF
TRBJ1-2,TRBV7-8,few,.,TGTGCCAGCAGCGAAGGACAGAAGAACTATGGCTACACCTTC,CASSEGQKNYGYTF
TRBJ1-2,TRBV20-1,.,.,TGCAGTGCTAGAGTCGAATTCTCGGACTCTTTAATCTATGGCTACACCTTC,CSARVEFSDSLIYGYTF
TRBJ2-1,TRBV15,many,TRBD2,TGTGCCACCAGCACAAATCTAGCGGGAGGCGGGTACAATGAGCAGTTCTTC,CATSTNLAGGGYNEQFF
TRBJ2-3,TRBV12-3/TRBV12-4,few,.,TGTGCCAGCAGGTGGTGCGGGGTGCGGGCAGATACGCAGTATTTT,CASRWCGVRADTQYF
TRBJ2-5,TRBV10-1,many,TRBD2,TGCGCCAGCAGTCCCGGACTAGCGGGAGACGAGACCCAGTACTTC,CASSPGLAGDETQYF
TRBJ1-4,TRBV15,.,TRBD1,TGTGCCACCAGCAGAGATTCGGTGGACAGGGTTGGAAAACTGTTTTTT,CATSRDSVDRVGKLFF
TRBJ1-3,TRBV20-1,.,.,TGCAGTGCTAGAGATCAGGCGAGAGAGGAGTGGGGAAACACCATATATTTT,CSARDQAREEWGNTIYF
TRBJ2-3,TRBV12-3/TRBV12-4,.,TRBD2,TGTGCCAGCAGCCCCGGACTAGCGGGTATAAATGAGCAGTATTTT,CASSPGLAGINEQYF
TRBJ2-7,TRBV20-1,.,.,TGCAGTGCCAGCAGCCTAAACGTCTACGAGCAGTACTTC,CSASSLNVYEQYF
TRBJ1-2,TRBV10-3,.,.,TGTGCCATCGGGGGACTGGTTTATGGCTACACCTTC,CAIGGLVYGYTF
TRBJ2-3,TRBV24-1,many,TRBD2,TGTGCCACCAGTGAAAGTACCGGGACTAGCGGGAGGGTCGATACGCAGTATTTT,CATSESTGTSGRVDTQYF
TRBJ1-2,TRBV19,few,.,TGTGCCAGTAGTAATTCACTTTATGGCTACACCTTC,CASSNSLYGYTF
TRBJ2-2,TRBV7-9,.,.,TGTGCCAGCAGCTTAGGACTTTTT,CASSLGLF
TRBJ2-7,TRBV6-2/TRBV6-3,many,.,TGTGCCAGCAGTTACGGGCGGACCTACGAGCAGTACTTC,CASSYGRTYEQYF
TRBJ2-7,TRBV20-1,many,.,TGCAGTGCTAGAGATATCTCCAGCTACGAGCAGTACTTC,CSARDISSYEQYF
TRBJ1-6,TRBV19,.,TRBD1,TGTGCCAGTAGGCCGGGACAGGGATTTTCACCCCTCCACTTT,CASRPGQGFSPLHF
TRBJ2-3,TRBV25-1,once,TRBD1,TGTGCCAGCAGTCGACAGGGACCAGATACGCAGTATTTT,CASSRQGPDTQYF
TRBJ2-7,TRBV29-1,.,TRBD1,TGCAGCGTTGCATCGGGGACAGGGCACGAGCAGTACTTC,CSVASGTGHEQYF
TRBJ1-3,TRBV9,few,TRBD1,TGTGCCAGCAGCTCAGCCTCCGGGACAGCGAGCTCTGGAAACACCATATATTTT,CASSSASGTASSGNTIYF
TRBJ2-2,TRBV5-1,many,.,TGCGCCAGCAGCTTGTTCTCATCCGGGACGGGAAACACCGGGGAGCTGTTTTTT,CASSLFSSGTGNTGELFF
TRBJ2-7,TRBV2,many,TRBD2,TGTGCCAGCACCGAGAACGGGGGGGCTTCCTACGAGCAGTACTTC,CASTENGGASYEQYF
TRBJ2-4,TRBV2,once,TRBD1,TGTGCCAGCAAATGGGACAGCAAGAACATTCAGTACTTC,CASKWDSKNIQYF